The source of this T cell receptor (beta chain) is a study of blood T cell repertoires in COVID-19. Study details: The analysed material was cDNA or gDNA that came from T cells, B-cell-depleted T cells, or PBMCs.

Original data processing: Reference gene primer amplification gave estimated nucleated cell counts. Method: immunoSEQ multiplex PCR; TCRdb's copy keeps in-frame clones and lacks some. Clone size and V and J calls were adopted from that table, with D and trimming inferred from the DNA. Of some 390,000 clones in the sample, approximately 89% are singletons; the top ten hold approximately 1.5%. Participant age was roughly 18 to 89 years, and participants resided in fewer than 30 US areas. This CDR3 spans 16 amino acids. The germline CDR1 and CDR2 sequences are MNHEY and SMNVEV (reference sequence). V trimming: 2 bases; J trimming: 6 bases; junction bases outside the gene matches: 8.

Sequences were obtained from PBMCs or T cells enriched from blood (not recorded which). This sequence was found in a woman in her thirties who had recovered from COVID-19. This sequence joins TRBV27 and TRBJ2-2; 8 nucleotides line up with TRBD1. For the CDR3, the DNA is TGTGCCAGCAGTTTAAGGCCAGGGGGCAATCCCGGGGAGCTGTTTTTT. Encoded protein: CASSLRPGGNPGELFF.